Reported below is one T cell receptor (beta chain). Treatment: oral pan-JAK inhibitor, 5-10 mg twice daily. Extraction and reverse transcription of RNA yielded cDNA as the sequencing template. The protocol was immunoSEQ multiplex PCR, while the TCRdb copy is restricted to in-frame clones and leaves out a portion. The data hold 150,000 to 250,000 clones, with 58% observed a single time. V was clipped by 0 bases and J by 1 base; unmatched bases: 5. This CDR3 has 16 residues. Germline V CDR1 and CDR2: SGDLS, YYNGEE. This specimen comes from a study of CD8+ T cells in alopecia areata. The chain couples TRBV9 to TRBJ2-5; 8 bases align to TRBD2. The receptor was derived from a human donor with alopecia areata. This specimen consisted of CD4+ T cells sorted from blood, obtained at week 24, from a patient treated with tofacitinib. The CDR3 DNA is TGTGCCAGCAGCGTAGTAGGCGGGGGGACCCAAGAGACCCAGTACTTC. This encodes CASSVVGGGTQETQYF.